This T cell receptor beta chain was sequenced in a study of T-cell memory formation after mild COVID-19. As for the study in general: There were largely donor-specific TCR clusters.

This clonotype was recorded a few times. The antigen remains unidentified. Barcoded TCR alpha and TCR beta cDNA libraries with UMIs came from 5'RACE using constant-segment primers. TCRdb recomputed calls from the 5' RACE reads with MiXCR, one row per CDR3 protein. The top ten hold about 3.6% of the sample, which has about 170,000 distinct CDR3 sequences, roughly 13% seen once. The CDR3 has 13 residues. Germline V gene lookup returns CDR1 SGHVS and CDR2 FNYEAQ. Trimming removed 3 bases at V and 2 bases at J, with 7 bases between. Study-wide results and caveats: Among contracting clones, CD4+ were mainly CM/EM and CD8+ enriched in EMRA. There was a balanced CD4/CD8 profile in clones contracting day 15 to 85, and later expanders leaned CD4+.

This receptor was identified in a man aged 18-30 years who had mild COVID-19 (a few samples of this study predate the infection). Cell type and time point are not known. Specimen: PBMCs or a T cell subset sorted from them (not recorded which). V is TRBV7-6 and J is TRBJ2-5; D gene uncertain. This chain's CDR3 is CASSFLPQETQYF. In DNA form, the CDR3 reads TGTGCCAGCAGCTTTCTCCCACAAGAGACCCAGTACTTC. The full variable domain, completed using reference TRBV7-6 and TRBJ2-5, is GAGVSQSPRYKVTKRGQDVALRCDPISGHVSLYWYRQALGQGPEFLTYFNYEAQQDKSGLPNDRFSAERPEGSISTLTIQRTEQRDSAMYRCASSFLPQETQYFGPGTRLLVL.